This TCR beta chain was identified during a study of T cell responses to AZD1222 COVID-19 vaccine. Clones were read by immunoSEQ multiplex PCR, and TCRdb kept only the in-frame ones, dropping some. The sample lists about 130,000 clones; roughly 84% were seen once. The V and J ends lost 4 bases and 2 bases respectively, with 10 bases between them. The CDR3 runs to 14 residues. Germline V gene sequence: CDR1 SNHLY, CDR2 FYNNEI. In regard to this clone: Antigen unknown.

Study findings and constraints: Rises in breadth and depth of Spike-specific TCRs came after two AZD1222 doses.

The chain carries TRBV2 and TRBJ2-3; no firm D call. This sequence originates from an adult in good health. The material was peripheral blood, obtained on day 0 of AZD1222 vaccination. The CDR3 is CASSVGQVTDTQYF. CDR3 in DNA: TGTGCCAGCAGTGTGGGTCAGGTCACAGATACGCAGTATTTT.